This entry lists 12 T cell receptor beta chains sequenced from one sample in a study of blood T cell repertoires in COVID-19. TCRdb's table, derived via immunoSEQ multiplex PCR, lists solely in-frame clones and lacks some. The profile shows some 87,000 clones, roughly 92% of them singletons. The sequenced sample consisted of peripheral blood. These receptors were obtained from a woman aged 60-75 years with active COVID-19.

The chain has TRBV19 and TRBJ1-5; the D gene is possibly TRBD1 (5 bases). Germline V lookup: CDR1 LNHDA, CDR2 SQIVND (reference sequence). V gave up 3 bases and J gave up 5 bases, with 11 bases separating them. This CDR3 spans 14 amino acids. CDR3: CASSIWGDDQPQHF. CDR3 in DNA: TGTGCCAGTAGTATTTGGGGGGACGATCAGCCCCAGCATTTT. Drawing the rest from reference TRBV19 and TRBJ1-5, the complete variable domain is DGGITQSPKYLFRKEGQNVTLSCEQNLNHDAMYWYRQDPGQGLRLIYYSQIVNDFQKGDIAEGYSVSREKKESFPLTVTSAQKNPTAFYLCASSIWGDDQPQHFGDGTRLSIL.

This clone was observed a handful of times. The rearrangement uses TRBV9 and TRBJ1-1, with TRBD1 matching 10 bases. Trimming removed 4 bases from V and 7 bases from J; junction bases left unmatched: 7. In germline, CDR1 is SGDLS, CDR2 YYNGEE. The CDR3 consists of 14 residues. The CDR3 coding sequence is TGTGCCAGCAGCCCGGGGGACAGGGGATTTGAAGCTTTCTTT. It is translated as CASSPGDRGFEAFF.

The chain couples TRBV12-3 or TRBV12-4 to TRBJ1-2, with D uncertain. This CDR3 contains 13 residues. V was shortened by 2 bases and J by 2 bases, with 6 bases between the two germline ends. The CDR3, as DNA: TGTGCCAGCAGTTTAATCCAAAACTATGGCTACACCTTC. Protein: CASSLIQNYGYTF.

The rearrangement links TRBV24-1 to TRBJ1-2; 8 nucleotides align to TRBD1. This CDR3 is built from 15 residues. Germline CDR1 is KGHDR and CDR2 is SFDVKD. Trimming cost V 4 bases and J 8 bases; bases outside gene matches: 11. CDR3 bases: TGTGCCACCAGTGAACCGACAGGGGACCGTTGGGGCTACACCTTC. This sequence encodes CATSEPTGDRWGYTF.

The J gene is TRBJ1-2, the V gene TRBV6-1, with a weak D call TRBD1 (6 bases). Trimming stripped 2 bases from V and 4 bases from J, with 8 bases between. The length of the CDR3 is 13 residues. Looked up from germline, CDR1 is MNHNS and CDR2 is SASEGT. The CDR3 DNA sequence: TGTGCCAGCAGTGAACAGGGGCCCTATGGCTACACCTTC. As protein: CASSEQGPYGYTF.

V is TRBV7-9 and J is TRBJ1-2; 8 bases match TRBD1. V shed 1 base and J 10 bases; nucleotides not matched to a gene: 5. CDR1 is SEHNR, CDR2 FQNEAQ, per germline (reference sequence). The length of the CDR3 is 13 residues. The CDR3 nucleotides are TGTGCCAGCAGCTTAGGAGGACAGGGCATCTACACCTTC. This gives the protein CASSLGGQGIYTF.

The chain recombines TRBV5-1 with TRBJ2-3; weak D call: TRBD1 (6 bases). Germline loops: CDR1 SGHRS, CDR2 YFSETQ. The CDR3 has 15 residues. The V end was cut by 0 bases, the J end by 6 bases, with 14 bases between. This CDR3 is CASSLDRDLSDTQYF. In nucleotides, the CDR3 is TGCGCCAGCAGCTTGGACAGGGACCTTTCGGATACGCAGTATTTT.

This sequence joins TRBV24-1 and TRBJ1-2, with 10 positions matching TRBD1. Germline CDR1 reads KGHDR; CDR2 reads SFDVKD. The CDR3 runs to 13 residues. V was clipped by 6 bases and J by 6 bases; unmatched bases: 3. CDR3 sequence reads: CATSKTGGNGYTF. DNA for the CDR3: TGTGCCACCAGTAAGACAGGGGGCAATGGCTACACCTTC.

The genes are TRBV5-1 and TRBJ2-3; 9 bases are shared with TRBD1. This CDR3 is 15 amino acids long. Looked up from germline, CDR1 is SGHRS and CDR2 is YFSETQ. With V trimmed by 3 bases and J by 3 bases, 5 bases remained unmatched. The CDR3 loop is CASSSTGGLTDTQYF. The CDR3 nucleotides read TGCGCCAGCAGCTCCACAGGGGGCCTTACAGATACGCAGTATTTT.

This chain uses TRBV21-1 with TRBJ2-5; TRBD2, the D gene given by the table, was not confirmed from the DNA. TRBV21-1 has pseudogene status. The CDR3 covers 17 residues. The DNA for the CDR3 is TGTGCCAGCAGCAAAGATCCGACTAGCGGGCCAGGGGAGACCCAGTACTTC. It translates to CASSKDPTSGPGETQYF.

The CDR3 here is CASSTRGSGYTF. The CDR3, as DNA: TGTGCCAGCAGCACAAGGGGGTCTGGCTACACCTTC. J is TRBJ1-2 and V is TRBV3-1 (or the pseudogene TRBV3-2), with a weak D call TRBD1 (6 bases). The germline gives CDR1 LGHDT, CDR2 YNNKEL (reference sequence). Trimming took off 5 bases at V and 7 bases at J, with 11 bases between the two ends. The CDR3 length is 12 residues.

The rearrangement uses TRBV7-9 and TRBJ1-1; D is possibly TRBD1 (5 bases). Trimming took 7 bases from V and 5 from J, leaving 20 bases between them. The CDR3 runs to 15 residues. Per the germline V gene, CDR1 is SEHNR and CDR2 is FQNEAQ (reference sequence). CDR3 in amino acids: CASNPLWAGGTEAFF. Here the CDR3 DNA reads TGTGCCAGCAACCCTCTCTGGGCCGGGGGAACTGAAGCTTTCTTT. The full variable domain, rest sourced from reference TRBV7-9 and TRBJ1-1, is DTGVSQNPRHKITKRGQNVTFRCDPISEHNRLYWYRQTLGQGPEFLTYFQNEAQLEKSRLLSDRFSAERPKGSFSTLEIQRTEQGDSAMYLCASNPLWAGGTEAFFGQGTRLTVV.